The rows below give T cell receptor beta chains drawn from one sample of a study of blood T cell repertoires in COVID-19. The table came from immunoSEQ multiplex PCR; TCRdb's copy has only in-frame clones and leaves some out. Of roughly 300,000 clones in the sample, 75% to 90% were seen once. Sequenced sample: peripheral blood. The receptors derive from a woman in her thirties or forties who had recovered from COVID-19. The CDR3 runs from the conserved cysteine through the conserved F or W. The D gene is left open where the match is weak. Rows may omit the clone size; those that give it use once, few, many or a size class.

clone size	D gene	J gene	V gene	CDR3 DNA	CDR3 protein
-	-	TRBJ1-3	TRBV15	TGTGCCACCAGCAGAGTCCGCGACTCTGGAAACACCATATATTTT	CATSRVRDSGNTIYF
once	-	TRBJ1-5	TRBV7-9	TGTGCCAGCAGCGCCAGGGGCTTCAATCAGCCCCAGCATTTT	CASSARGFNQPQHF
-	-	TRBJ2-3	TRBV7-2	TGTGCCAGCAGCCCCCGGGATACGCAGTATTTT	CASSPRDTQYF
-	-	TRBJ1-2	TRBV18	TGTGCCAGCTCACTAGCGGCGGATGGCTACACCTTC	CASSLAADGYTF
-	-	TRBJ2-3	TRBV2	TGTGCCAGCAGTGCGGGTCAGCGTAGCACAGATACGCAGTATTTT	CASSAGQRSTDTQYF
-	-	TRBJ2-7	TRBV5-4	TGTGCCAGCAGCCAGACTCCGGGACATCTCTACGAGCAGTACTTC	CASSQTPGHLYEQYF
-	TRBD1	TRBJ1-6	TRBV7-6	TGTGCCAGCAGCTTAACTTTCCCGGGACAGGGGGCGGCCTATAATTCACCCCTCCACTTT	CASSLTFPGQGAAYNSPLHF
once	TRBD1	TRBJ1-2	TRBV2	TGTGCCAGCAGTGAAGTTGGACAGGTTAACTATGGCTACACCTTC	CASSEVGQVNYGYTF
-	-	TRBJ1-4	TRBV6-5	TGTGCCAGCAGCCCAGCGGGAGGCACTAATGAAAAACTGTTTTTT	CASSPAGGTNEKLFF
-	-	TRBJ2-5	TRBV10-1	TGCGCCACCTCCCGAGACAGCCAAGAGACCCAGTACTTC	CATSRDSQETQYF
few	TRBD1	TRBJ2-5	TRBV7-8	TGTGCCAGCAGCTTAGTGGGACAGGGGGGAGAGACCCAGTACTTC	CASSLVGQGGETQYF
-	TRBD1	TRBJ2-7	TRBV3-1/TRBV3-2	TGTGCCAGCAGCCAAGATAGGGCTAGGGGGCCGGGTGCCTACGAGCAGTACTTC	CASSQDRARGPGAYEQYF
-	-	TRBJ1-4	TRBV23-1	TGCGCTCGACAGGAGAGCAATGAAAAACTGTTTTTT	CARQESNEKLFF
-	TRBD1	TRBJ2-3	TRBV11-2	TGTGCCAGCAGCTTTGACAGGGCTAATACGCAGTATTTT	CASSFDRANTQYF
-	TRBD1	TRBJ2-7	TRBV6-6	TGTGCCAGCAGCCCAACCGGGACAGGGAGGTCCGAGCAGTACTTC	CASSPTGTGRSEQYF
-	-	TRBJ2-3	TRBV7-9	TGTGCCAGCAGCTTAGGACTAGATGCTAGCACAGATACGCAGTATTTT	CASSLGLDASTDTQYF
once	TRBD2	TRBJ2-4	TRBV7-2	TGTGCCAGCAGCTTAAGGGCCTCTACCGGGGGGGACATTCAGTACTTC	CASSLRASTGGDIQYF
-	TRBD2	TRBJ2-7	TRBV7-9	TGTGCCAGCAGCTTGGGGGGACTAGCGGAGGTGCAGTACTTC	CASSLGGLAEVQYF
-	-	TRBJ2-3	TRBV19	TGTGCCAGCGCCGACCGGAGTGCAGATACGCAGTATTTT	CASADRSADTQYF
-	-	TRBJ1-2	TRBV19	TGTGCCAGTAGTACCCCGGGGAGAGGCTACACCTTC	CASSTPGRGYTF
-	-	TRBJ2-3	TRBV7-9	TGTGCCAGCAGCTTTAGCGGCGATACGCAGTATTTT	CASSFSGDTQYF